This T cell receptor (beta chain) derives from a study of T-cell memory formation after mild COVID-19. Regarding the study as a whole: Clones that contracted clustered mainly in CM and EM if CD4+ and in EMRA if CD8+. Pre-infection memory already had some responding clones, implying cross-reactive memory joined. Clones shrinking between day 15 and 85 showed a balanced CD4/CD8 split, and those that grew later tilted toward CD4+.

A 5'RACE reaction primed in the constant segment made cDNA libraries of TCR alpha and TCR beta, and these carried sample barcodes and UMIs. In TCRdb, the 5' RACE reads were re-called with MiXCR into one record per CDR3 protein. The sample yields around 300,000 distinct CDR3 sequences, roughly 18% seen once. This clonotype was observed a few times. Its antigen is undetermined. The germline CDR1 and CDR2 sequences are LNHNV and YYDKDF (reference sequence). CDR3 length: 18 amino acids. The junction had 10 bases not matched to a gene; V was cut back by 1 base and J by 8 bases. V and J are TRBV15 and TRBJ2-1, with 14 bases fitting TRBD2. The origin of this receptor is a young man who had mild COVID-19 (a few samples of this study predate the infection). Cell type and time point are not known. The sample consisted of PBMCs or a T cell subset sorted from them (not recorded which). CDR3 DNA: TGTGCCACCAGCAGAGCTAGGGGACTAGCGGGGGCCTTGGATGAGCAGTTCTTC. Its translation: CATSRARGLAGALDEQFF.